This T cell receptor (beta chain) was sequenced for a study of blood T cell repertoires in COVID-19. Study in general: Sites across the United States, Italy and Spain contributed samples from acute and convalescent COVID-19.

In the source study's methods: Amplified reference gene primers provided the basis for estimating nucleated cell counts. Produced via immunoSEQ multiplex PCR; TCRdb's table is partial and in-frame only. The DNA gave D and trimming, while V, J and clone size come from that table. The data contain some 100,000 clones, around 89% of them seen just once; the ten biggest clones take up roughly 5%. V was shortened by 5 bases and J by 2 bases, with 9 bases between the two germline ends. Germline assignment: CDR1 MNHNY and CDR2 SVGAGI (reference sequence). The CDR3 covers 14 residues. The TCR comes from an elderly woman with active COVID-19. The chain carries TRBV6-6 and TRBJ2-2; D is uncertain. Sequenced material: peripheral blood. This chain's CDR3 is CASSVSVNTGELFF. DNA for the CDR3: TGTGCCAGCAGTGTGTCAGTAAACACCGGGGAGCTGTTTTTT.